Described below is a single T cell receptor beta chain sequence and its context. This clone's antigen is unknown. One base away there is no much larger clone; base qualities are not given. In the prospective study, participants were 18 to 89 years old, resided in approximately 25 geographic areas of the United States, and were enrolled through a virtual design. In the prospective study, participants were assigned to cohorts based on the clinical history participants reported in a screening survey and a study questionnaire. Exposed participants were defined as having been in contact with someone with a PCR-confirmed or clinician-diagnosed COVID-19 case within 2 weeks of study entry. In the prospective study, mobile phlebotomists collected whole blood, serum and a nasopharyngeal or oropharyngeal swab from each participant. Over a roughly two-month period, participants in the prospective study had the option of providing additional blood draws and questionnaires. Prospective study blood samples were shipped either frozen or at room temperature before DNA extraction.

The data stem from a study of blood T cell repertoires in COVID-19 (dated by TCRdb to the early 2020s). For the study in its entirety: Samples from collaborators originated in the United States, Italy and Spain and spanned both the acute and convalescent phases of COVID-19. The material from the prospective study consisted of cDNA or gDNA derived from T cells, B-cell-depleted T cells, or PBMCs. Sample metadata almost always included a de-identified subject ID, COVID-19 status, age in years and sex. Deeply sampled blood TCRbeta repertoires from subjects exposed to, actively infected with, or recovered from COVID-19 were included in the dataset. The repertoires were made available in a free public database intended to serve as a resource for research on the immune response to SARS-CoV-2. Where HLA class I and class II types were available, the types were taken from metadata supplied by the sample provider, not from assay-based typing. The samples were drawn from the first 160 participants of the ongoing ImmuneRACE study and from 950 to 1,500 subjects provided by 6 global collaborators.

Paper-wide results and their limitations: The amount of clinical and demographic metadata varied by source and participant and was provided uncurated.

TCRbeta CDR3 regions were amplified from genomic DNA by means of the immunoSEQ Assay, a bias-controlled multiplex PCR. On the authors' methods: The number of nucleated cells in each sample was estimated from the amplification of reference gene primers within the assay. To quantify the absolute abundance of each unique TCRbeta CDR3 rearrangement, sequence reads were collapsed and filtered. For each sample, productive Simpson clonality was calculated as the square root of Simpson's diversity index over productive rearrangements. Entries here come from immuneACCESS through TCRdb and include only in-frame sequences with V and J called. Some clones fail to appear in such tables; in the studies checked, an unresolved V gene covers under half of the shortfall, and the cause of the remainder is unknown. The V and J calls and clone size come from that table; D and trimming were worked out from the DNA. The sample table shows 250,000 or so clones, and 75% to 95% are seen once. The ten biggest clones cover 2.5% to 3% of the sample.

The CDR3 starts with the cysteine, ends with the phenylalanine, and has 15 residues. The kept DNA is CDR3 alone, 45 bases in frame from the first base. Germline trimming: 1 base from V, 4 bases from J; junction bases outside gene matches: 5. In the germline V gene (reference sequence), CDR1 corresponds to LGHDT and CDR2 to YNNKEL. The material sequenced was PBMCs or T cells enriched from blood (not recorded which). The sequence is built from TRBV3-1 (or the pseudogene TRBV3-2) and TRBJ2-5, with 8 bases in between that match TRBD2. The receptor was derived from a man aged 40-50 years who had been exposed to COVID-19. The CDR3 corresponds to CASSQGTGGAETQYF. The nucleotide sequence reads TGTGCCAGCAGCCAAGGCACGGGAGGGGCAGAGACCCAGTACTTC.